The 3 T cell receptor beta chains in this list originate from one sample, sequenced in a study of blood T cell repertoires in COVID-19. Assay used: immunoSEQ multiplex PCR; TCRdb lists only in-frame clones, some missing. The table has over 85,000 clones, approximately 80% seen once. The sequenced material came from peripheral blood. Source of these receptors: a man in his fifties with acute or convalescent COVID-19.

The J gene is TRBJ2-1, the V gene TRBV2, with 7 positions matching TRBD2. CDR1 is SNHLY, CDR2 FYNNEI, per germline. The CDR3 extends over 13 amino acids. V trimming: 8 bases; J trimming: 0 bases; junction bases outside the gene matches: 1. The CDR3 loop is CASASGSYNEQFF. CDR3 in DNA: TGTGCCAGCGCTAGCGGCTCCTACAATGAGCAGTTCTTC.

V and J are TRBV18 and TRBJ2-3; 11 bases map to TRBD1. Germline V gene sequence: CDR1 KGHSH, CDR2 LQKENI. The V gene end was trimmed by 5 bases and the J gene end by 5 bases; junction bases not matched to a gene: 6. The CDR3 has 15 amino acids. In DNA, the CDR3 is TGTGCCAGCTCAGACGGGACAGGGGGAATAGATACGCAGTATTTT. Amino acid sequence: CASSDGTGGIDTQYF.

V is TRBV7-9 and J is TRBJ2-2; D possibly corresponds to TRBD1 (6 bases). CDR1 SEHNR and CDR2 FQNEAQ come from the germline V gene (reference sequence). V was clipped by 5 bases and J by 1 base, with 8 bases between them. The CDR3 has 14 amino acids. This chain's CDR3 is CASSPGVNTGELFF. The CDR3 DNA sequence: TGTGCCAGCAGCCCAGGGGTGAACACCGGGGAGCTGTTTTTT.